Reported below is one T cell receptor (beta chain). Its antigen is still unknown. No base-level quality is on record; no much larger clone is a single base apart. The sample belongs to a study of blood T cells in healthy people across ages (dated by TCRdb to the mid-2010s). Background for the entire study: In model experiments, template switching captured roughly one uniquely barcoded TCR beta cDNA molecule for every two T cells. Using deep sequencing normalized with unique cDNA molecular identifiers, the study measured how TCR beta repertoire diversity changes with age. The donors were divided into four age groups: young (average approximately 15 years), middle-aged (roughly 42), aged (approximately 59) and long-lived (roughly 88). To avoid experimental bias, donors of different ages were randomly spread across the sequencing lanes. For two donors (one aged 18 to 30 and one aged 80 or older), the study analyzed two additional independent replicas of 1 million unique cDNA reads from the same blood draw. Overall study results and their limits: Bulk unsorted PBMC profiling prevented conclusive comparison of naive and antigen-experienced compartments. There was a strong correlation between observed TCR beta diversity and the percentage of naive T cells measured by flow cytometry. Observed TCR beta diversity per million T cells fell roughly linearly with age, and a significant reduction was already apparent by age about 38. Compared with the aged group, more naive CD4+ T cells, fewer expanded clones and increased TCR diversity were shown by the long-lived group, suggesting age selection. Total diversity estimates from one million sequenced T cells were considered lower bounds and underestimates. Donor CMV infection status was unknown, potentially confounding age-related changes in expanded clonotypes.

Library preparation was by 5' RACE. Sequencing used an Illumina HiSeq 2500. A second PCR of about 7 to 12 cycles was run with a J-beta primer mix and a sample-barcoded 5' primer. A unique molecular identifier was introduced onto each TCR beta cDNA molecule by a template-switch 5' adaptor carrying 12 random nucleotides. Each sample yielded at least 3 million CDR3-containing paired-end reads. First-strand cDNA synthesis was performed from all RNA using the Mint cDNA synthesis kit, with priming by a TRBC-specific oligonucleotide. All cDNA was treated with uracil-DNA glycosylase and then went through a first 18-cycle PCR with the universal primers M1SS and BC2_uni_R. The paper's processing steps were these. For normalization, 1 million high-quality reads, each with a distinct molecular identifier, were randomly selected from each sample. Instead of being binned into consensus sequences, reads that shared molecular identifiers were thrown out. MiTCR, run with a Q25 quality threshold and the strictest error-elimination algorithm, handled CDR3 identification, clonotype clustering and error correction. Lower-bound total TCR beta diversity was estimated with a nonparametric unseen species model using Euler transformation. The public reads were quality trimmed at Q25 with fastp and then assembled into clones with MiXCR by TCRdb, keeping productive beta chains. Rows with a matching CDR3 protein are joined into one entry that keeps the most common DNA and genes. Here the V and J calls rest on TCRdb's processing, not on the authors' analysis. The sample table shows 1.5 million to 2 million distinct CDR3 sequences, and 30% to 35% are seen once. Together, the top ten hold about 11% of the sample.

Germline trimming amounts to 5 bases on V and 8 bases on J, with 16 as the count of junction bases outside the gene matches. The CDR3 goes from the cysteine to the phenylalanine over 16 residues. Of all the DNA, just the CDR3 is kept, 48 bases in frame from base 1. CDR1 and CDR2 were assigned from the germline V gene as SGHTA and FQGNSA. Systemically healthy Caucasian individuals from Russia, approximately 39 in total and aged roughly 6 to 100 years, were included as donors. Around 10 milliliters of peripheral blood were collected from each donor into EDTA-treated Vacutainer tubes. Ficoll-Paque density-gradient centrifugation was used to isolate PBMCs, with at least 6 million per sample. Trizol reagent was used to extract total RNA from the PBMCs, yielding at least 5 micrograms per sample. For every donor, flow cytometry on a PBMC aliquot measured the percentage of naive CD45RAhigh/CD27high T cells.

The sequenced sample was blood. The sequence joins TRBV7-2 to TRBJ1-1, with 8 central nucleotides matching TRBD1. This clonotype was obtained from a woman under 40 in good health. The base sequence is TGTGCCAGCAGCGTAAGGACCGTGACAGGGGAAAGGGAAGCTTTCTTT. The encoded protein is CASSVRTVTGEREAFF. Extended through the reference TRBV7-2 and TRBJ1-1 proteins, this CDR3 yields the full variable domain: GAGVSQSPSNKVTEKGKDVELRCDPISGHTALYWYRQSLGQGLEFLIYFQGNSAPDKSGLPSDRFSAERTGGSVSTLTIQRTQQEDSAVYLCASSVRTVTGEREAFFGQGTRLTVV.